Included here is one T cell receptor beta chain sequence, with context. This sample is drawn from a study of CD8+CD57+ T cells in acquired aplastic anemia. TCR beta VDJ and CDR3 were profiled, and genomic DNA was the template. One entry per CDR3 protein, called by TCRdb with MiXCR from the reads. The sample includes 160,000 or so distinct CDR3 sequences, around 75% of them seen just once. Patients selected for sequencing had displayed CD8+CD57+ cell expansion by flow cytometry. The J segment lost 7 bases and the V segment lost 4 bases, leaving 17 bases of the junction unmatched. Germline-derived CDR1 and CDR2 are KGHDR and SFDVKD. The CDR3 runs 17 residues.

The chain combines TRBV24-1 with TRBJ1-2; 7 bases align to TRBD1. The sequencing sample was made of sorted CD4+, CD8+, or CD8+CD57+ T cells (not recorded which) from PBMCs. The sequence derives from a human donor with aplastic anemia. The CDR3 loop reads CATSELSRNRGSRGYTF. CDR3 DNA: TGTGCCACCAGTGAATTATCCCGCAACAGGGGATCTCGTGGCTACACCTTC.